The 8 T cell receptor beta chains below were found in one sample sequenced in a study of CD8 T cells in Susac syndrome. RNA amounts of roughly 0.5 to 1 ug underwent reverse transcription with random hexamers. TCRdb reprocessed the immunoSEQ multiplex PCR reads via MiXCR and lists one record per CDR3 protein. The sample carries approximately 280,000 distinct CDR3 sequences, roughly 85% recorded once. Material for sequencing was CD8+ T cells from PBMCs. These receptors originate from a human donor with multiple sclerosis.

The rearrangement uses TRBV19 and TRBJ2-2, with D perhaps matching TRBD2 (6 bases). With 7 bases removed from V and 3 bases from J, the gap between germline ends came to 15 bases. CDR3 length: 15 residues. CDR1 is LNHDA and CDR2 is SQIVND in the germline V gene (reference sequence). The CDR3 sequence is CASILSGRYTGELFF. The CDR3 DNA reads as TGTGCCAGTATCCTGAGCGGGCGATACACCGGGGAGCTGTTTTTT.

This chain joins TRBV5-1 and TRBJ1-2; D gene unclear. The CDR3 covers 11 residues. The germline V gene encodes CDR1 SGHRS and CDR2 YFSETQ. V lost 4 bases and J 8 bases, leaving 9 bases between the germline ends. The CDR3 region has the DNA TGCGCCAGCAGCCGAGGGAGGGGCTACACCTTC. Translation: CASSRGRGYTF.

The chain joins TRBV29-1 to TRBJ2-2; a possible D gene is TRBD1 (6 bases). The V and J ends lost 7 bases and 13 bases respectively, with 13 bases between them. The CDR3 is 10 residues long. CDR1 and CDR2 from the germline V gene are SQVTM and ANQGSEA. The CDR3 reads CSALGAALFF. DNA of the CDR3: TGCAGCGCCCTGGGGGCAGCGCTGTTTTTT.

The chain joins TRBV6-1 to TRBJ1-5; the D gene is possibly TRBD1 (6 bases). Germline CDR1 and CDR2: MNHNS and SASEGT. Trimming stripped 0 bases from V and 11 bases from J, with 23 bases between. This CDR3 spans 17 amino acids. This CDR3 reads CASSEAGSRGVIRAQHF. The CDR3 region has the DNA TGTGCCAGCAGTGAAGCGGGCTCTAGGGGGGTTATCAGGGCCCAGCATTTT.

The J gene is TRBJ2-1, the V gene TRBV2; D is unresolved. The CDR3 is 13 residues long. Trimming cost V 9 bases and J 5 bases, with 14 bases left between them. Germline V gene sequence: CDR1 SNHLY, CDR2 FYNNEI. For the CDR3, the DNA is TGTGCCAGTACTCCTTACAGAAACAATGAGCAGTTCTTC. It yields the protein CASTPYRNNEQFF. The variable domain in full, completed from reference TRBV2 and TRBJ2-1, reads EPEVTQTPSHQVTQMGQEVILRCVPISNHLYFYWYRQILGQKVEFLVSFYNNEISEKSEIFDDQFSVERPDGSNFTLKIRSTKLEDSAMYFCASTPYRNNEQFFGPGTRLTVL.

This CDR3 is CASIPSGAGNEQFF. As DNA, the CDR3 is TGTGCCAGCATCCCTAGTGGGGCGGGAAATGAGCAGTTCTTC. The chain is built from TRBV5-5 and TRBJ2-1, with D perhaps TRBD2 (6 bases). There are 14 residues in the CDR3. Germline CDR1 is SGHKS and CDR2 is YYEKEE (reference sequence). The germline V and J ends were trimmed by 6 bases and 7 bases, with 17 bases remaining between them.

The chain couples TRBV5-1 to TRBJ2-1; no definite D call. This CDR3 has 12 residues. V gave up 2 bases and J gave up 9 bases, with 9 bases separating them. The germline V gene encodes CDR1 SGHRS and CDR2 YFSETQ. The CDR3 bases are TGCGCCAGCAGCTTCGAGCGCCTTGAGCAGTTCTTC. This gives the protein CASSFERLEQFF. The entire variable domain, with the rest obtained from reference TRBV5-1 and TRBJ2-1, is as follows: KAGVTQTPRYLIKTRGQQVTLSCSPISGHRSVSWYQQTPGQGLQFLFEYFSETQRNKGNFPGRFSGRQFSNSRSEMNVSTLELGDSALYLCASSFERLEQFFGPGTRLTVL.

V gene TRBV6-1 combines with J gene TRBJ2-7; no firm D call. Germline loops: CDR1 MNHNS, CDR2 SASEGT. V was shortened by 1 base and J by 6 bases, with 13 bases between the two germline ends. CDR3 size: 14 residues. CDR3 sequence reads: CASSEVVALGEQYF. CDR3 sequence (DNA): TGTGCCAGCAGTGAAGTGGTTGCCCTTGGCGAGCAGTACTTC.